This entry lists 18 T cell receptor beta chains sequenced from one sample in a study of blood T cells in healthy people across ages. Next came a second PCR, run for roughly 6 to 11 cycles, which used a sample-barcoded 5' primer along with a J-beta primer mix. TCRdb reprocessed the 5' RACE reads with MiXCR, giving one entry per CDR3 protein. The sample has over 600,000 distinct CDR3 sequences; around two fifths are singletons. Sequenced: blood. Source of these receptors: a man older than 75 in good health.

This clonotype has only a few counts. The chain couples TRBV7-2 to TRBJ2-3; no reliable D call. Trimming stripped 4 bases from V and 2 bases from J, with 13 bases between. The CDR3 length is 15 residues. The germline gives CDR1 SGHTA, CDR2 FQGNSA. DNA for the CDR3: TGTGCCAGCAGCTCCCGGTTAACGAACACAGATACGCAGTATTTT. Its translation is CASSSRLTNTDTQYF. Drawing the rest from reference TRBV7-2 and TRBJ2-3, the complete variable domain is GAGVSQSPSNKVTEKGKDVELRCDPISGHTALYWYRQSLGQGLEFLIYFQGNSAPDKSGLPSDRFSAERTGGSVSTLTIQRTQQEDSAVYLCASSSRLTNTDTQYFGPGTRLTVL.

The V call is TRBV20-1, the J call TRBJ2-2; D is perhaps TRBD1 (5 bases). V was clipped by 5 bases and J by 3 bases, with 19 bases between them. The germline V gene has CDR1 DFQATT and CDR2 SNEGSKA (reference sequence). The CDR3 runs 16 residues. CDR3 in amino acids: CSAGPAGQLYTGELFF. As DNA, the CDR3 is TGCAGTGCTGGGCCCGCAGGGCAACTTTACACCGGGGAGCTGTTTTTT.

V usage is TRBV7-9 and J usage is TRBJ2-1, with TRBD2 matching 10 bases. Losses at the gene ends were 0 bases for V and 8 bases for J; bases not matched to a gene: 10. CDR1 is SEHNR and CDR2 is FQNEAQ in the germline V gene (reference sequence). CDR3 length: 17 amino acids. CDR3 protein: CASSLALSSGRAYEQFF. The CDR3 DNA reads as TGTGCCAGCAGCTTAGCGCTATCTAGCGGGAGAGCCTATGAGCAGTTCTTC.

The rearrangement links TRBV6-6 to TRBJ2-6; unclear D gene. CDR1 MNHNY and CDR2 SVGAGI come from the germline V gene (reference sequence). Trimming removed 2 bases from V and 0 bases from J, with 11 bases in between. The CDR3 contains 17 residues. In DNA form, the CDR3 reads TGTGCCAGCAGTTACGGGTGGAGCGCCTCTGGGGCCAACGTCCTGACTTTC. It yields the protein CASSYGWSASGANVLTF.

This clonotype was detected ten times or more. The chain links TRBV7-2 to TRBJ2-7; 14 bases match TRBD2. CDR1 SGHTA and CDR2 FQGNSA come from the germline V gene. The CDR3 is made up of 18 amino acids. The V and J ends lost 4 bases and 1 base, in that order; junction bases with no gene match: 9. In nucleotides, the CDR3 is TGTGCCAGCAGCTCGTCCGGGACTAGCGGGAGCATATCCTACGAGCAGTACTTC. Translating gives CASSSSGTSGSISYEQYF.

This chain connects TRBV21-1 to TRBJ2-1; TRBD2 was called by the table and not checked on the DNA. TRBV21-1 counts as a pseudogene. The CDR3 has 17 amino acids. The CDR3 DNA is TGTGCCAGCAGCAAAGGAAAACTAGCGGGAGGGAATGATGAGCAGTTCTTC. Protein product: CASSKGKLAGGNDEQFF.

The V and J genes are TRBV5-6 and TRBJ1-2; 8 nucleotides align to TRBD1. V lost 4 bases to trimming and J lost 3 bases; unmatched junction nucleotides: 8. This CDR3 contains 15 residues. Germline-derived CDR1 and CDR2 are SGHDT and YYEEEE. CDR3 protein: CASSRNRQGHYGYTF. The CDR3 nucleotides read TGTGCCAGCAGCCGAAACCGACAGGGGCACTATGGCTACACCTTC.

The genes are TRBV12-3 or TRBV12-4 and TRBJ1-1; 7 nucleotides agree with TRBD1. The CDR3 extends over 14 amino acids. V gave up 6 bases and J gave up 2 bases; unmatched junction bases: 6. The CDR3 sequence: CASSHRQGNTEAFF. The CDR3 coding sequence is TGTGCCAGCAGCCATCGACAGGGAAACACTGAAGCTTTCTTT.

This clonotype has ten or more counts. The chain combines TRBV7-2 with TRBJ1-1; no firm D call. Germline V lookup: CDR1 SGHTA, CDR2 FQGNSA. CDR3 length equals 13 residues. V was shortened by 2 bases and J by 8 bases, with 12 bases between the two germline ends. CDR3 region: CASSLSSWQEAFF. The CDR3 DNA follows: TGTGCCAGCAGCTTATCTTCGTGGCAAGAAGCTTTCTTT.

The V and J genes are TRBV7-9 and TRBJ2-7, with unresolved D. The germline V gene encodes CDR1 SEHNR and CDR2 FQNEAQ (reference sequence). The V gene lost 2 bases and the J gene lost 3 bases, with 17 bases spanning the gap. The CDR3 extends over 16 amino acids. This chain's CDR3 is CASSLRSGSRLYEQYF. CDR3 nucleotide sequence: TGTGCCAGCAGCTTACGTTCGGGTTCCCGTCTCTACGAGCAGTACTTC.

V and J are TRBV7-9 and TRBJ2-1; D gene ambiguous. The length of the CDR3 is 15 residues. Trimming took 5 bases from V and 7 from J, leaving 18 bases between them. CDR1 SEHNR and CDR2 FQNEAQ come from the germline V gene (reference sequence). The CDR3 loop reads CASSRSNAPGNEQFF. As DNA, the CDR3 is TGTGCCAGCAGCCGGTCAAATGCTCCCGGAAATGAGCAGTTCTTC. The variable domain in full, completed from reference TRBV7-9 and TRBJ2-1, reads DTGVSQNPRHKITKRGQNVTFRCDPISEHNRLYWYRQTLGQGPEFLTYFQNEAQLEKSRLLSDRFSAERPKGSFSTLEIQRTEQGDSAMYLCASSRSNAPGNEQFFGPGTRLTVL.

Comments on this clonotype: A read error may be the cause here, since a much bigger clone is one base away. The chain joins TRBV20-1 to TRBJ2-7; TRBD2 matches at 10 bases. The CDR3 consists of 15 residues. Germline V gene data show CDR1 as DFQATT and CDR2 as SNEGSKA (reference sequence). After removal of 3 bases from V and 7 bases from J, the junction contained 12 bases not matched to a gene. The CDR3 region has the DNA TGCAGTGCTAGTGAACCGACTAGCGGGTTGGCTGAGCAGTACTTC. This codes for CSASEPTSGLAEQYF.

There are many counts of this clonotype. V gene TRBV6-2 or TRBV6-3 combines with J gene TRBJ2-1; weak D call: TRBD2 (5 bases). Germline CDR1 is MNHEY and CDR2 is SVGEGT. Trimming left V 6 bases short and J 0 bases short, with 9 bases between. The CDR3 runs 14 residues. The DNA of the CDR3 is TGTGCCAGCAGCGGGATCTCCTCCTACAATGAGCAGTTCTTC. Translated, it gives CASSGISSYNEQFF.

J is TRBJ1-1 and V is TRBV20-1; D gene uncertain. Germline V gives CDR1 DFQATT, CDR2 SNEGSKA (reference sequence). This CDR3 spans 15 amino acids. V was pared by 2 bases and J by 7 bases, with 20 bases between. CDR3 nucleotides: TGCAGTGCTAGATCCACCGGCCCCACCGGTGGTGAAGCTTTCTTT. Its translation is CSARSTGPTGGEAFF.

The rearrangement uses TRBV7-9 and TRBJ1-1; no clear D gene. V was trimmed by 5 bases and J by 5 bases, leaving 18 bases between them. The germline gives CDR1 SEHNR, CDR2 FQNEAQ (reference sequence). This CDR3 has 15 amino acids. The CDR3, as DNA: TGTGCCAGCAGCACCTCAAGAGACCATGGGACTGAAGCTTTCTTT. Translating gives CASSTSRDHGTEAFF.

This sequence joins TRBV20-1 and TRBJ2-5; D remains unclear. Germline V CDR1 and CDR2: DFQATT, SNEGSKA (reference sequence). This CDR3 contains 11 residues. V was pared by 5 bases and J by 11 bases, with 15 bases between. CDR3 amino acids: CSAPSGNEQYF. CDR3 bases: TGCAGTGCTCCGAGTGGCAATGAGCAGTACTTC.

Worth noting for this clonotype: One end of the junction fails to match germline, which may point to a read error. The CDR3 sequence is CASSHPGNGHTF. The CDR3, as DNA: TGTGCCAGCAGCCACCCGGGGAATGGCCACACCTTC. This chain joins TRBV6-5 and TRBJ1-2, with D uncertain. Germline V gene sequence: CDR1 MNHEY, CDR2 SVGAGI. CDR3 length: 12 residues.

This clonotype was seen many times. This chain uses TRBV6-5 with TRBJ2-7; D tentatively reads TRBD1 or TRBD2 (5 bases each). V was shortened by 0 bases and J by 2 bases, with 14 bases between the two germline ends. Germline V gene data show CDR1 as MNHEY and CDR2 as SVGAGI. This CDR3 spans 16 amino acids. CDR3 in DNA: TGTGCCAGCAGTTACTCCGTGGGACGGCCTACCTACGAGCAGTACTTC. Encoded protein: CASSYSVGRPTYEQYF.